These T cell receptor beta chains were read from a single sample in a study of high-grade serous ovarian cancer treatment subgroups. Sequencing was performed with immunoSEQ multiplex PCR; in TCRdb, only in-frame clones are kept and a portion is missing. The sample has about 2,500 clones; about three quarters are singletons. What was sequenced was tumor tissue. All receptors come from a human donor with high-grade serous ovarian cancer. Both conserved end residues are part of each CDR3. Each record gives: clone size, D gene, V gene, J gene, CDR3 DNA, CDR3 protein. A D gene is named only where the DNA matches it firmly. Not every row has a clone size; where given, it reads once, few, many or a size class.

abundance: -; d_gene: -; v_gene: TRBV2; j_gene: TRBJ1-1; CDR3nt: TGTGCCAGCAGACAATCCTGGGGGACTGAAGCTTTCTTT; CDR3aa: CASRQSWGTEAFF
abundance: once; d_gene: -; v_gene: TRBV2; j_gene: TRBJ2-7; CDR3nt: TGTGCCAGCAGTGTTGAGGCAGGGCCCTACGAGCAGTACTTC; CDR3aa: CASSVEAGPYEQYF
abundance: -; d_gene: TRBD2; v_gene: TRBV7-2; j_gene: TRBJ2-7; CDR3nt: TGTGCCAGCAGCTTAGAGCGGGGGGGTTCCTACGAGCAGTACTTC; CDR3aa: CASSLERGGSYEQYF
abundance: -; d_gene: TRBD2; v_gene: TRBV7-2; j_gene: TRBJ2-1; CDR3nt: TGTGCCAGCAGCTTAGGTCTAGCGGGATACAATGAGCAGTTCTTC; CDR3aa: CASSLGLAGYNEQFF
abundance: few; d_gene: -; v_gene: TRBV14; j_gene: TRBJ2-7; CDR3nt: TGTGCCAGCAGCCACCCCGGGTTTAACTACGAGCAGTACTTC; CDR3aa: CASSHPGFNYEQYF
abundance: -; d_gene: TRBD1; v_gene: TRBV5-4; j_gene: TRBJ1-1; CDR3nt: TGTGCCAGCAGCCCAGGACAGGGGGAAACTGAAGCTTTCTTT; CDR3aa: CASSPGQGETEAFF
abundance: -; d_gene: -; v_gene: TRBV25-1; j_gene: TRBJ2-7; CDR3nt: TGTGCCAGCAGTCCCGGCGGCGAGCAGTACTTC; CDR3aa: CASSPGGEQYF
abundance: -; d_gene: -; v_gene: TRBV11-2; j_gene: TRBJ2-4; CDR3nt: TGTGCCAGCAGCTTAGCCACTGTAGCCAAAAACATTCAGTACTTC; CDR3aa: CASSLATVAKNIQYF
abundance: -; d_gene: -; v_gene: TRBV11-3; j_gene: TRBJ2-3; CDR3nt: TGTGCCAGCAGCTTAGATGGGGAAGCCATTAGCACAGATACGCAGTATTTT; CDR3aa: CASSLDGEAISTDTQYF
abundance: -; d_gene: -; v_gene: TRBV5-4; j_gene: TRBJ2-3; CDR3nt: TGTGCCAGCAGCTTAGCGGTTTCCTTCACAGATACGCAGTATTTT; CDR3aa: CASSLAVSFTDTQYF
abundance: -; d_gene: -; v_gene: TRBV5-1; j_gene: TRBJ2-5; CDR3nt: TGCGCCAGCAGCCATGGAACGGTAGTAGAGACCCAGTACTTC; CDR3aa: CASSHGTVVETQYF
abundance: -; d_gene: -; v_gene: TRBV6-5; j_gene: TRBJ1-1; CDR3nt: TGTGCCAGCAGTTACTTCGGGGACACTGAAGCTTTCTTT; CDR3aa: CASSYFGDTEAFF
abundance: -; d_gene: -; v_gene: TRBV11-2; j_gene: TRBJ1-1; CDR3nt: TGTGCCAGCAGCTTAGACAGCCCCGTCTGGACTGAAGCTTTCTTT; CDR3aa: CASSLDSPVWTEAFF
abundance: few; d_gene: -; v_gene: TRBV29-1; j_gene: TRBJ1-1; CDR3nt: TGCAGCGTTCCCGGGGCGAACACTGAAGCTTTCTTT; CDR3aa: CSVPGANTEAFF
abundance: -; d_gene: TRBD1; v_gene: TRBV6-1; j_gene: TRBJ1-3; CDR3nt: TGTGCCAGCAGGGACAGGGGGATCGGAAACACCATATATTTT; CDR3aa: CASRDRGIGNTIYF
abundance: -; d_gene: -; v_gene: TRBV13; j_gene: TRBJ2-1; CDR3nt: TGTGCCAGCAGCGGAACTAGAACCCTTAGGGTCAGCTCCTACAATGGGCAGTTCTTC; CDR3aa: CASSGTRTLRVSSYNGQFF
abundance: -; d_gene: -; v_gene: TRBV4-2; j_gene: TRBJ1-1; CDR3nt: TGTGCCAGCAGCCAAGATGGAATAAGACCGAACACTGAAGCTTTCTTT; CDR3aa: CASSQDGIRPNTEAFF
abundance: -; d_gene: -; v_gene: TRBV11-2; j_gene: TRBJ1-2; CDR3nt: TGTGCCAGCAGCTCCCCCGGAGCGGAATTCTACTATGGCTACACCTTC; CDR3aa: CASSSPGAEFYYGYTF
abundance: -; d_gene: TRBD2; v_gene: TRBV5-1; j_gene: TRBJ2-5; CDR3nt: TGCGCCAGCAGCTTGGCGCGGGGGGAAACAGAGACCCAGTACTTC; CDR3aa: CASSLARGETETQYF
abundance: few; d_gene: -; v_gene: TRBV5-6; j_gene: TRBJ2-3; CDR3nt: TGTGCCAGCAGCTTGGCAGGGCGTGCCACCGCCACAGATACGCAGTATTTT; CDR3aa: CASSLAGRATATDTQYF
abundance: -; d_gene: TRBD1; v_gene: TRBV7-9; j_gene: TRBJ1-1; CDR3nt: TGTGCCAGCAGCCACAGTGACCCGGGACAGGGTCGGACTGAAGCTTTCTTT; CDR3aa: CASSHSDPGQGRTEAFF
abundance: -; d_gene: TRBD1; v_gene: TRBV4-2; j_gene: TRBJ1-1; CDR3nt: TGTGCCAGCATTTTAGGACAGGGGGCTGGCACTGAAGCTTTCTTT; CDR3aa: CASILGQGAGTEAFF
abundance: -; d_gene: -; v_gene: TRBV5-6; j_gene: TRBJ1-3; CDR3nt: TGTGCCAGCAGCAGGAGGACAGAAAGGAGCTCTGGAAACACCATATATTTT; CDR3aa: CASSRRTERSSGNTIYF
abundance: few; d_gene: -; v_gene: TRBV12-5; j_gene: TRBJ1-1; CDR3nt: TGTGCTAGTGGTTCTTCGGGGAGAACTGAAGCTTTCTTT; CDR3aa: CASGSSGRTEAFF
abundance: -; d_gene: TRBD1; v_gene: TRBV5-1; j_gene: TRBJ1-4; CDR3nt: TGCGCCAGCAGCTTAGGACAGGGAAAAAATGAAAAACTGTTTTTT; CDR3aa: CASSLGQGKNEKLFF
abundance: -; d_gene: -; v_gene: TRBV5-1; j_gene: TRBJ1-2; CDR3nt: TGCGCCAGCAGCCAACTCATTACAGGGAAGCACTATGGCTACACCTTC; CDR3aa: CASSQLITGKHYGYTF
abundance: -; d_gene: -; v_gene: TRBV18; j_gene: TRBJ1-1; CDR3nt: TGTGCCAGCTCACTTCAGGGGACCACTGAAGCTTTCTTT; CDR3aa: CASSLQGTTEAFF
abundance: -; d_gene: -; v_gene: TRBV11-2; j_gene: TRBJ2-4; CDR3nt: TGTGCCAGCAGCTTAGGGTACCCGGCAGTGGGGGCCAAAAACATTCAGTACTTC; CDR3aa: CASSLGYPAVGAKNIQYF
abundance: -; d_gene: -; v_gene: TRBV27; j_gene: TRBJ2-5; CDR3nt: TGTGCCAGCAGTCAGCGACAGGGAGGGTACCAAGAGACCCAGTACTTC; CDR3aa: CASSQRQGGYQETQYF
abundance: few; d_gene: -; v_gene: TRBV18; j_gene: TRBJ1-1; CDR3nt: TGTGCCAGCTCGCAGGGGACGGCGAACACTGAAGCTTTCTTT; CDR3aa: CASSQGTANTEAFF
abundance: -; d_gene: -; v_gene: TRBV7-9; j_gene: TRBJ1-2; CDR3nt: TGTGCCAGCAGCTTGGACCCCAGTCCTGGCTACACCTTC; CDR3aa: CASSLDPSPGYTF
abundance: once; d_gene: -; v_gene: TRBV5-1; j_gene: TRBJ1-1; CDR3nt: TGCGCCAGCAGCTTGTCCCTGAACACTGAAGCTTTCTTT; CDR3aa: CASSLSLNTEAFF
abundance: -; d_gene: -; v_gene: TRBV23-1; j_gene: TRBJ2-1; CDR3nt: TGCGCCAGCAGTCGCCTCCCTCAGGTCGGGGGAACCATTCCGTACAATGAGCAGTTCTTC; CDR3aa: CASSRLPQVGGTIPYNEQFF
abundance: -; d_gene: -; v_gene: TRBV9; j_gene: TRBJ1-6; CDR3nt: TGTGCCAGCAGCTTGAACAGGGAGGAGGCCAATTCACCCCTCCACTTT; CDR3aa: CASSLNREEANSPLHF
abundance: -; d_gene: -; v_gene: TRBV15; j_gene: TRBJ1-1; CDR3nt: TGTGCCACCAGCAGAGAAAACCTGGAGGACACTGAAGCTTTCTTT; CDR3aa: CATSRENLEDTEAFF
abundance: -; d_gene: -; v_gene: TRBV29-1; j_gene: TRBJ1-2; CDR3nt: TGCAGCGTTGAGCGGTTGACAGCTGGCTACACCTTC; CDR3aa: CSVERLTAGYTF
abundance: -; d_gene: -; v_gene: TRBV4-1; j_gene: TRBJ2-7; CDR3nt: TGCGCCAGCAGCCAGGGTCGGGCCTACGAGCAGTACTTC; CDR3aa: CASSQGRAYEQYF
abundance: -; d_gene: TRBD2; v_gene: TRBV5-4; j_gene: TRBJ2-7; CDR3nt: TGTGCCAGCAGCGGGGGGACTAGCGGGCTTTACGAGCAGTACTTC; CDR3aa: CASSGGTSGLYEQYF
abundance: -; d_gene: -; v_gene: TRBV2; j_gene: TRBJ1-2; CDR3nt: TGTGCCAGCGGAGACCTAAACTATGGCTACACCTTC; CDR3aa: CASGDLNYGYTF
abundance: -; d_gene: -; v_gene: TRBV19; j_gene: TRBJ1-2; CDR3nt: TGTGCCAGTAGTCTAGTAGGCTATGGCTACACCTTC; CDR3aa: CASSLVGYGYTF
abundance: -; d_gene: TRBD2; v_gene: TRBV7-2; j_gene: TRBJ2-7; CDR3nt: TGTGCCAGCAGCTTAGGTGGCGGGGGGTCCTACGAGCAGTACTTC; CDR3aa: CASSLGGGGSYEQYF
abundance: -; d_gene: -; v_gene: TRBV6-1; j_gene: TRBJ1-1; CDR3nt: TGTGCCAGCCGTTGGGGGGTAGCTGAAGCTTTCTTT; CDR3aa: CASRWGVAEAFF
abundance: few; d_gene: -; v_gene: TRBV21-1; j_gene: TRBJ2-2; CDR3nt: TGTGCCAGCATGTTCAGCGGCCAGGGCCCAACCGGGGAGCTGTTTTTT; CDR3aa: CASMFSGQGPTGELFF
abundance: -; d_gene: -; v_gene: TRBV11-3; j_gene: TRBJ1-4; CDR3nt: TGTGCCAGCAGTCTATCCGGGACAAGTAATGAAAAACTGTTTTTT; CDR3aa: CASSLSGTSNEKLFF
abundance: -; d_gene: -; v_gene: TRBV4-1; j_gene: TRBJ1-2; CDR3nt: TGCGCCAGCAGCCAAGTCTCGACGGCGAACTATGGCTACACCTTC; CDR3aa: CASSQVSTANYGYTF
abundance: -; d_gene: -; v_gene: TRBV5-8; j_gene: TRBJ1-5; CDR3nt: TGTGCCAGCAGCTTGTGGGGAGATCAGCCCCAGCATTTT; CDR3aa: CASSLWGDQPQHF